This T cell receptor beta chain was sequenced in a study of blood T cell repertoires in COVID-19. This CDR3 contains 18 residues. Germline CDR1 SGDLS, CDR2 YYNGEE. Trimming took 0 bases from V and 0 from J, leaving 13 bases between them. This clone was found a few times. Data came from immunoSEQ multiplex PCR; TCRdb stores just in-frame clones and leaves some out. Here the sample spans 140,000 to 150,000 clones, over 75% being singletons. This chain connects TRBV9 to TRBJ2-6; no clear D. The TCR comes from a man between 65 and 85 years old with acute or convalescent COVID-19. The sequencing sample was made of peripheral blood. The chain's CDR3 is CASSVVASSNSGANVLTF. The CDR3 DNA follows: TGTGCCAGCAGCGTAGTGGCCTCCAGTAACTCTGGGGCCAACGTCCTGACTTTC. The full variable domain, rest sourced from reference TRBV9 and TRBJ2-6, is DSGVTQTPKHLITATGQRVTLRCSPRSGDLSVYWYQQSLDQGLQFLIQYYNGEERAKGNILERFSAQQFPDLHSELNLSSLELGDSALYFCASSVVASSNSGANVLTFGAGSRLTVL.